A selection of T cell receptor beta chains follows, all from one sample in a study of response to subunit inactivated influenza vaccine. TCRdb itself ran the RT-PCR reads through MiXCR, one entry per CDR3 protein. Of about 540,000 distinct CDR3 sequences listed, around a quarter were seen once; the top ten hold 2.5% to 3.5%. This sample was also put to use in a study of T cells expressing NK-cell markers.

The sample consisted of CD4+ T cells sorted from PBMCs, taken 11 to 12 days after vaccination. Receptors were obtained from a man aged 50 to 60 who received an inactivated influenza vaccine. The CDR3 runs from the conserved cysteine through the conserved F or W. A D gene is named only where the DNA matches it firmly. Not every row has a clone size; where given, it reads once, few, many or a size class.

j_call clone_size v_call d_call cdr3_aa cdr3_nt
TRBJ1-5 . TRBV14 . CASSQTLSSPQHF TGTGCCAGCAGCCAGACTCTAAGCAGCCCCCAGCATTTT
TRBJ1-6 . TRBV4-3 . CASSQARNSPLHF TGCGCCAGCAGCCAAGCCCGAAATTCACCCCTCCACTTT
TRBJ2-7 few TRBV15 . CATSRDRGRSSYEQYF TGTGCCACCAGCAGAGATAGGGGACGGAGCTCCTACGAGCAGTACTTC
TRBJ1-6 . TRBV7-8 . CASSLQGTVSSPLHF TGTGCCAGCAGCTTACAAGGAACAGTTTCTTCACCCCTCCACTTT
TRBJ1-5 . TRBV5-6 . CASSLSGTQPQHF TGTGCCAGCAGCTTGTCGGGGACTCAGCCCCAGCATTTT
TRBJ1-6 . TRBV10-3 . CAIKQGTDNSPLHF TGTGCCATCAAACAGGGTACCGATAATTCACCCCTCCACTTT
TRBJ1-1 . TRBV10-3 . CAISESGGTTGAEAFF TGTGCCATCAGTGAGTCTGGAGGAACGACGGGCGCTGAAGCTTTCTTT
TRBJ2-3 . TRBV5-4 . CASSSRGSGRTDTQYF TGTGCCAGCAGCTCCCGGGGCAGCGGACGCACAGATACGCAGTATTTT
TRBJ2-3 few TRBV7-9 . CASSRKGITDTQYF TGTGCCAGCAGCAGGAAGGGCATCACAGATACGCAGTATTTT
TRBJ1-1 few TRBV4-3 . CASSQDVGGRRNTEAFF TGCGCCAGCAGCCAAGATGTGGGGGGCAGGAGGAACACTGAAGCTTTCTTT
TRBJ2-1 . TRBV14 . CASSHRRTGMTSDSYNEQFF TGTGCCAGCAGCCACCGTAGGACAGGGATGACTAGCGACTCCTACAATGAGCAGTTCTTC
TRBJ2-2 few TRBV11-2 TRBD1 CASSSLDRGNTGELFF TGTGCCAGCAGCTCGCTAGACAGGGGGAACACCGGGGAGCTGTTTTTT
TRBJ2-7 few TRBV6-7 . CASSSTGGREQYF TGTGCCAGCAGTTCCACTGGTGGCCGCGAGCAGTACTTC
TRBJ1-1 many TRBV29-1 . CSVEGLLNTEAFF TGCAGCGTTGAAGGCCTTTTGAACACTGAAGCTTTCTTT
TRBJ2-2 many TRBV11-2 . CASSLDLVAGELFF TGTGCCAGCAGCTTAGATCTCGTTGCCGGGGAGCTGTTTTTT
TRBJ2-7 few TRBV29-1 TRBD2 CSVEGPLSGRSYEQYF TGCAGCGTTGAAGGTCCCCTTAGCGGGAGATCGTACGAGCAGTACTTC
TRBJ2-1 few TRBV20-1 TRBD2 CSARLAGVTYNEQFF TGCAGTGCTAGACTAGCGGGAGTAACCTACAATGAGCAGTTCTTC
TRBJ2-1 . TRBV11-1 . CASSLGHSYNEQFF TGTGCCAGCAGCTTAGGACACAGCTACAATGAGCAGTTCTTC
TRBJ1-1 . TRBV4-1 . CASSQVGAGANTEAFF TGCGCCAGCAGCCAAGTGGGAGCAGGGGCGAACACTGAAGCTTTCTTT
TRBJ1-2 . TRBV28 . CASSSRQRGARYYGYTF TGTGCCAGCAGTTCAAGACAGAGAGGGGCGCGTTACTATGGCTACACCTTC
TRBJ2-5 few TRBV25-1 TRBD2 CASSALAAPIQETQYF TGTGCCAGCAGTGCTCTAGCGGCGCCGATCCAAGAGACCCAGTACTTC
TRBJ2-4 . TRBV12-3/TRBV12-4 TRBD1 CASSPDRALAKNIQYF TGTGCCAGCAGCCCCGACAGGGCCTTAGCCAAAAACATTCAGTACTTC
TRBJ1-5 few TRBV6-1 . CASSVMDMSNQPQHF TGTGCCAGCAGCGTCATGGACATGAGCAATCAGCCCCAGCATTTT
TRBJ1-1 many TRBV7-2 . CASSQVFPEAFF TGTGCCAGCAGCCAAGTTTTCCCTGAAGCTTTCTTT
TRBJ2-7 few TRBV18 TRBD1 CASSQTGGAPLEQYF TGTGCCAGCTCACAAACAGGGGGAGCCCCTTTAGAGCAGTACTTC
TRBJ2-5 many TRBV29-1 TRBD2 CSVEGAGDQETQYF TGCAGCGTTGAAGGAGCGGGAGATCAGGAGACCCAGTACTTC
TRBJ2-1 few TRBV12-3/TRBV12-4 . CASSRQAREQFF TGTGCCAGCAGTCGGCAGGCAAGGGAGCAGTTCTTC
TRBJ2-5 . TRBV9 . CASSTNQGRVETQYF TGTGCCAGCAGCACAAACCAGGGGCGGGTTGAGACCCAGTACTTC
TRBJ2-7 few TRBV12-3/TRBV12-4 TRBD1 CASSNRPGQGHEQYF TGTGCCAGCAGCAACCGTCCGGGACAGGGCCACGAGCAGTACTTC
TRBJ2-1 few TRBV29-1 . CSVEQQPLYRDEQFF TGCAGCGTTGAACAGCAGCCCCTCTACAGGGACGAGCAGTTCTTC
TRBJ2-5 few TRBV10-3 . CAISESIGPQETQYF TGTGCCATCAGTGAGTCGATAGGGCCTCAAGAGACCCAGTACTTC
TRBJ2-7 . TRBV3-1 . CASSHGGSRSYEQYF TGTGCCAGCAGCCACGGAGGTAGTCGCTCCTACGAGCAGTACTTC
TRBJ2-1 . TRBV7-3 . CASSLNGRGRDEQFF TGTGCCAGCAGCTTAAATGGAAGGGGGAGAGATGAGCAGTTCTTC
TRBJ2-7 many TRBV5-1 . CASSEGTGNEQYF TGCGCCAGCAGCGAGGGAACGGGTAACGAGCAGTACTTC
TRBJ2-1 few TRBV6-1 . CASGEGGLGYNEQFF TGTGCCAGCGGTGAGGGGGGCCTCGGATACAATGAGCAGTTCTTC
TRBJ2-1 many TRBV20-1 TRBD2 CSARDLLLAGGIYNEQFF TGCAGTGCTAGAGATCTGCTACTAGCGGGAGGGATCTACAATGAGCAGTTCTTC
TRBJ2-1 few TRBV10-3 . CAISESFRDSRNNEQFF TGTGCCATCAGTGAGTCGTTCAGGGACTCACGAAACAATGAGCAGTTCTTC
TRBJ2-3 few TRBV20-1 . CSARDQGGKGTDTQYF TGCAGTGCTAGAGATCAGGGCGGGAAAGGCACAGATACGCAGTATTTT
TRBJ2-1 many TRBV7-6 TRBD2 CASSLAPSGTYNEQFF TGTGCCAGCAGCTTAGCCCCTAGCGGAACCTACAATGAGCAGTTCTTC
TRBJ1-6 . TRBV10-3 . CAISDSDSPLHF TGTGCCATCAGTGATTCGGATTCACCCCTCCACTTT
TRBJ1-2 . TRBV5-5 TRBD1 CASSSSGGRYGYTF TGTGCCAGCAGCTCCTCAGGGGGAAGATATGGCTACACCTTC
TRBJ2-7 . TRBV5-1 TRBD1 CASSSGTGSGEQYF TGCGCCAGCAGCTCCGGGACAGGTTCTGGCGAGCAGTACTTC
TRBJ2-4 . TRBV4-3 . CASSQESGQNIQYF TGCGCCAGCAGCCAAGAATCCGGCCAAAACATTCAGTACTTC
TRBJ1-1 few TRBV9 TRBD1 CASSVGGDRVTEAFF TGTGCCAGCAGCGTAGGAGGGGACAGGGTCACTGAAGCTTTCTTT
TRBJ2-2 few TRBV24-1 . CATSDLGAANTGELFF TGTGCCACCAGTGACCTGGGGGCCGCGAACACCGGGGAGCTGTTTTTT
TRBJ2-3 once TRBV10-3 . CAIRPLGSTDTQYF TGTGCCATTCGTCCCCTCGGGAGCACAGATACGCAGTATTTT
TRBJ2-1 . TRBV24-1 TRBD1 CATSARDRDYNEQFF TGTGCCACCAGTGCCCGGGACAGAGACTACAATGAGCAGTTCTTC
TRBJ2-1 few TRBV5-5 . CASSFAHDLGQFF TGTGCCAGCAGCTTCGCACATGACCTCGGGCAGTTCTTC
TRBJ2-1 few TRBV5-1 . CASSFGGTATNEQFF TGCGCCAGCAGCTTTGGGGGGACGGCCACCAATGAGCAGTTCTTC
TRBJ2-3 . TRBV5-5 TRBD2 CASSPPSGASTDTQYF TGTGCCAGCAGCCCTCCGAGCGGGGCTAGCACAGATACGCAGTATTTT
TRBJ2-7 . TRBV20-1 TRBD2 CSAGSGLVYEQYF TGCAGTGCTGGATCGGGACTAGTTTACGAGCAGTACTTC
TRBJ2-5 few TRBV15 TRBD2 CATSRDPAGDWETQYF TGTGCCACCAGCAGAGATCCCGCGGGAGATTGGGAGACCCAGTACTTC
TRBJ2-1 few TRBV10-3 . CAISEGLAALGNEQFF TGTGCCATCAGTGAAGGGCTAGCAGCTCTCGGAAATGAGCAGTTCTTC
TRBJ2-1 . TRBV6-2/TRBV6-3 . CAIGWDEQFF TGTGCCATCGGGTGGGATGAGCAGTTCTTC
TRBJ2-1 medium-sized TRBV20-1 . CSALNQGSFDNEQFF TGCAGTGCCCTAAACCAGGGAAGCTTTGACAATGAGCAGTTCTTC